Many counts were recorded for the clone carrying this TCR beta chain. The antigen remains undetermined. This specimen belongs to a study of CD8 T cells in ankylosing spondylitis. Generation of TCR beta libraries employed quantitative 5'-RACE incorporating molecular barcodes. Via MiXCR, TCRdb re-called the 5' RACE reads, giving one row per CDR3 protein. The sample has about 69,000 distinct CDR3 sequences; approximately 5% are singletons. General study findings and limits: Typical of ankylosing spondylitis blood, it appeared, was a TCR beta motif of under 10 highly homologous variants. Significantly higher representation of disease-linked clones was reported for matched ankylosing spondylitis synovial fluid. Earlier authors reported some of these motif variants in reactive arthritis synovial fluid and blood.

The receptor's source is a male donor with ankylosing spondylitis or in good health (not recorded which). Sequenced sample: blood, either unsorted or a sorted T cell fraction (not recorded which).

CDR3 sequence: CASRLARDLGIQYF. In DNA form, the CDR3 reads TGTGCAAGTCGCTTAGCGCGGGACCTCGGCATTCAGTACTTC. The chain combines TRBV12-2 with TRBJ2-4; the table names TRBD2, a call not compared with the DNA. TRBV12-2 is a pseudogene segment. The CDR3 loop spans 14 amino acids.